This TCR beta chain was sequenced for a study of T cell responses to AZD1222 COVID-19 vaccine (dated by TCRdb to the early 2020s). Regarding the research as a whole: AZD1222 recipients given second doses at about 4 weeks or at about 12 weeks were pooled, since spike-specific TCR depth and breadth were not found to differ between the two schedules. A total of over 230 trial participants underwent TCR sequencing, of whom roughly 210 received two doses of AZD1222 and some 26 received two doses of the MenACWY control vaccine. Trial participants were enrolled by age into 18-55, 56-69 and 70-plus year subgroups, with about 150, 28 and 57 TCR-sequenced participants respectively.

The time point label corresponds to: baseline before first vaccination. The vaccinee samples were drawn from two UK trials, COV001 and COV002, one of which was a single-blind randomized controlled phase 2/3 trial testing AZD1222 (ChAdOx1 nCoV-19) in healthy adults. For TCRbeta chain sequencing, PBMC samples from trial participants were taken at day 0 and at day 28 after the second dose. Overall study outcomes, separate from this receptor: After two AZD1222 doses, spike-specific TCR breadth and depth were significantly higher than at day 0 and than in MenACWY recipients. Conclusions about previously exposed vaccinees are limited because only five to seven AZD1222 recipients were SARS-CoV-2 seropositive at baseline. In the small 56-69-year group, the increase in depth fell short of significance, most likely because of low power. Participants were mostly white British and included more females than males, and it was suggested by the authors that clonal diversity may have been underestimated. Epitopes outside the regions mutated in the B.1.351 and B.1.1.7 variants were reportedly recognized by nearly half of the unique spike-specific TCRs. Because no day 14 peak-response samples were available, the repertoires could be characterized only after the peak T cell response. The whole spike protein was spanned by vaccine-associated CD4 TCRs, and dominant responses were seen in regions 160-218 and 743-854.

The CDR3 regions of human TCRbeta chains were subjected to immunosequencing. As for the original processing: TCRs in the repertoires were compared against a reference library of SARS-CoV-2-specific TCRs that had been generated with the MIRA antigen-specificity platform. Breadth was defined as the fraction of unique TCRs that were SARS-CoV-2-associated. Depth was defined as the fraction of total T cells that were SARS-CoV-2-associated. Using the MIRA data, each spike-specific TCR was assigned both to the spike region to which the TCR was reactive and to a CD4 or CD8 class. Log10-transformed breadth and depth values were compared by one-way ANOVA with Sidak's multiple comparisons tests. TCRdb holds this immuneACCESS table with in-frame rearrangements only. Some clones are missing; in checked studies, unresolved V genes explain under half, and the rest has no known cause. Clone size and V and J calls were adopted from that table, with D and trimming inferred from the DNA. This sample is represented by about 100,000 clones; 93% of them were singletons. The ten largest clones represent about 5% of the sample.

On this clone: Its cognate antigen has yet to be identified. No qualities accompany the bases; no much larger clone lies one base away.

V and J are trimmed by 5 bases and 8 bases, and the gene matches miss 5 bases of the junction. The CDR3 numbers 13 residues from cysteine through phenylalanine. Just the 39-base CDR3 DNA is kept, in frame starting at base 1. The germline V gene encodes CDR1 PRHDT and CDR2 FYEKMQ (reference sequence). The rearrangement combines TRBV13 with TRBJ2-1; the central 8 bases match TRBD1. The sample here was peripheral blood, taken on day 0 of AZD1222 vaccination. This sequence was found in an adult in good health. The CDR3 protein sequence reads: CASSPLQGDEQFF. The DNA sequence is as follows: TGTGCCAGCAGCCCACTACAGGGGGATGAGCAGTTCTTC.